There are many counts of the clone carrying this T cell receptor beta chain. The antigen remains unidentified. The data stem from a study of T cell repertoires in cytomegalovirus infection. About the study: It was the public TCR beta signatures that indicated both CMV infection and matching HLA type. Regarding the study as a whole: HLA-C-restricted CMV clonotypes gave the most frequent clonotype in two of eight donors. CMV carriers having the relevant HLA were flagged by cumulative public TCR beta family frequency.

TCRdb used MiXCR to reprocess the reads, holding one entry per CDR3 protein. This table holds around 270,000 distinct CDR3 sequences, roughly 10% found once. This CDR3 has 14 residues. V was pared by 2 bases and J by 3 bases, with 11 bases between. CDR1 and CDR2 (germline): SGHTA, FQGNSA. The specimen was PBMCs. This clonotype was sampled from a human donor in good health (CMV status not recorded). Some clones in this sample may be carry-over from other donors' samples. V gene TRBV7-2 combines with J gene TRBJ2-7; D uncertain. The DNA for the CDR3 is TGTGCCAGCAGCTTAACGACAACAATCTACGAGCAGTACTTC. It specifies CASSLTTTIYEQYF. Combining the CDR3 with reference TRBV7-2 and TRBJ2-7 gives the whole variable domain GAGVSQSPSNKVTEKGKDVELRCDPISGHTALYWYRQSLGQGLEFLIYFQGNSAPDKSGLPSDRFSAERTGGSVSTLTIQRTQQEDSAVYLCASSLTTTIYEQYFGPGTRLTVT.